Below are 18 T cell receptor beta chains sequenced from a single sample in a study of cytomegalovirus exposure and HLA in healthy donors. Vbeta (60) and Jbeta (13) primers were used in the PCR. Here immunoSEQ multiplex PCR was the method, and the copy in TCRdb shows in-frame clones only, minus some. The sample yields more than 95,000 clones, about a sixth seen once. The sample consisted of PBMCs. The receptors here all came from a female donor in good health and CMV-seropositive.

The CDR3 bases are TGTGCCAGCAGCTTAGTCGGTGCGGGGAGCACAGATACGCAGTATTTT. Translating gives CASSLVGAGSTDTQYF. J is TRBJ2-3 and V is TRBV7-2; possible D gene TRBD2, 6 bases. This CDR3 comprises 16 residues. Germline CDR1 is SGHTA and CDR2 is FQGNSA. V shed 1 base and J shed 0 bases, with 11 bases lying between them.

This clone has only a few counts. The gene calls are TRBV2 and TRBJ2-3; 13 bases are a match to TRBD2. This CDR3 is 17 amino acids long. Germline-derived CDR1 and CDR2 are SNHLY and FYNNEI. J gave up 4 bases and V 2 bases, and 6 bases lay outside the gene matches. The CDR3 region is CASSETSGGAFADTQYF. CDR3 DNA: TGTGCCAGCAGTGAAACTAGCGGGGGGGCATTTGCAGATACGCAGTATTTT.

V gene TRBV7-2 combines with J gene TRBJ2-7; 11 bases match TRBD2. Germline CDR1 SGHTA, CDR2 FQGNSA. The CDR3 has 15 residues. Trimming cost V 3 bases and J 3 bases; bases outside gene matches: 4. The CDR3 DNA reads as TGTGCCAGCAGCTTTACGACTAGCGGGAACTACGAGCAGTACTTC. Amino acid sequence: CASSFTTSGNYEQYF.

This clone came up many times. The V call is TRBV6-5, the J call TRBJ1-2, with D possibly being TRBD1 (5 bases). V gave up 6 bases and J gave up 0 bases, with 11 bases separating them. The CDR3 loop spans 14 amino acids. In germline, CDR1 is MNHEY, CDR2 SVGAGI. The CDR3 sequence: CASRRTTANYGYTF. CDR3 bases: TGTGCCAGCAGGCGTACGACAGCTAACTATGGCTACACCTTC.

CDR3 coding DNA: TGTGCCAGCAGCTCGGACTGGGGGGGCGAGCAGTACTTC. This gives the protein CASSSDWGGEQYF. The chain uses TRBV5-4 and TRBJ2-7; 7 bases fit TRBD2. CDR1 is SGHNT and CDR2 is YYREEE in the germline V gene (reference sequence). Trimming took 3 bases from V and 6 from J; bases not matched to a gene: 6. There are 13 residues in the CDR3.

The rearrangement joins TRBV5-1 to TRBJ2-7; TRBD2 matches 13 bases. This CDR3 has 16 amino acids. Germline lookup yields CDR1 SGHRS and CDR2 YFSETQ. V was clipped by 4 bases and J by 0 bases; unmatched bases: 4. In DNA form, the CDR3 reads TGCGCCAGCAGCCTAGGGACTAGCGGGAACTCCTACGAGCAGTACTTC. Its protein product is CASSLGTSGNSYEQYF. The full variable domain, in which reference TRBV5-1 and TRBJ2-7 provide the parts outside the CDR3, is KAGVTQTPRYLIKTRGQQVTLSCSPISGHRSVSWYQQTPGQGLQFLFEYFSETQRNKGNFPGRFSGRQFSNSRSEMNVSTLELGDSALYLCASSLGTSGNSYEQYFGPGTRLTVT.

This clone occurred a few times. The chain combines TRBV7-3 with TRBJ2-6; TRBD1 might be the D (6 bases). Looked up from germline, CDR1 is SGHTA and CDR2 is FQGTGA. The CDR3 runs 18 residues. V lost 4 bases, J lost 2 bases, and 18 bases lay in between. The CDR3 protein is CASSSLQGTIAGANVLTF. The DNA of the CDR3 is TGTGCCAGCAGCTCATTACAGGGTACCATCGCTGGGGCCAACGTCCTGACTTTC. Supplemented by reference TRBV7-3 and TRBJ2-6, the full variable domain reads GAGVSQTPSNKVTEKGKYVELRCDPISGHTALYWYRQSLGQGPEFLIYFQGTGAADDSGLPNDRFFAVRPEGSVSTLKIQRTERGDSAVYLCASSSLQGTIAGANVLTFGAGSRLTVL.

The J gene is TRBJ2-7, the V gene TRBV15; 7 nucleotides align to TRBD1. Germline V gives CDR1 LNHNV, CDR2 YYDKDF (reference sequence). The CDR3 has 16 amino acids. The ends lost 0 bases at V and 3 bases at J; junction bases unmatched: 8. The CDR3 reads CATSRDTTGLGYEQYF. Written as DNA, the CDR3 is TGTGCCACCAGCAGAGACACGACAGGGTTGGGCTACGAGCAGTACTTC.

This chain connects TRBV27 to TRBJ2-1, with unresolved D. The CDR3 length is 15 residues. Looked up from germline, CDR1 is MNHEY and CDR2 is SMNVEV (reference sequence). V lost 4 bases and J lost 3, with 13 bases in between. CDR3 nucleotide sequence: TGTGCCAGCAGTTCCATGCCCCTTAGCTACAATGAGCAGTTCTTC. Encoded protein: CASSSMPLSYNEQFF.

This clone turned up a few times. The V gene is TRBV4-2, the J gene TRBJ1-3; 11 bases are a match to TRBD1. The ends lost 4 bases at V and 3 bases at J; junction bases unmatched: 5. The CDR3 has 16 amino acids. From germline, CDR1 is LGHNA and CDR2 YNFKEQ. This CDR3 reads CASSRRDRGDGNTIYF. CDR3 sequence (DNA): TGTGCCAGCAGCCGAAGGGACAGGGGGGATGGAAACACCATATATTTT.

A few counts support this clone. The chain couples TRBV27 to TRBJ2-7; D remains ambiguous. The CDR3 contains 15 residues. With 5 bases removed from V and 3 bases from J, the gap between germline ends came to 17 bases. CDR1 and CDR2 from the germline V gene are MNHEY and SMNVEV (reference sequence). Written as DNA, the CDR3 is TGTGCCAGCAGTCCCAACGTACTCGCACGCTACGAGCAGTACTTC. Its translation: CASSPNVLARYEQYF.

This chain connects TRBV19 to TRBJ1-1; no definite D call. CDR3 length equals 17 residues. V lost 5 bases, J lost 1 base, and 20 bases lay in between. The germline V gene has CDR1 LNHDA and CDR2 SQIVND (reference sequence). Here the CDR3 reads CASSHPSRTVTNTEAFF. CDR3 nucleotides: TGTGCCAGTAGTCACCCATCCCGAACAGTCACGAACACTGAAGCTTTCTTT.

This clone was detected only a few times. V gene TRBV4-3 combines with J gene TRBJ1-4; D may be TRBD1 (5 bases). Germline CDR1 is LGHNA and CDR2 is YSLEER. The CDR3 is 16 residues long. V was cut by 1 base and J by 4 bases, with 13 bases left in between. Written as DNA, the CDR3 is TGCGCCAGCAGCCAAGGGGCAGGGCGGAGTAATGAAAAACTGTTTTTT. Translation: CASSQGAGRSNEKLFF.

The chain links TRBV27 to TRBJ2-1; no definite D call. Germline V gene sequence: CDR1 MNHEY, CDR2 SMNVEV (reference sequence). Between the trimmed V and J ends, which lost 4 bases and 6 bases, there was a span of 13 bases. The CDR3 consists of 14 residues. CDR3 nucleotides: TGTGCCAGCAGTTCGCACTACTCGATCAATGAGCAGTTCTTC. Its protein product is CASSSHYSINEQFF.

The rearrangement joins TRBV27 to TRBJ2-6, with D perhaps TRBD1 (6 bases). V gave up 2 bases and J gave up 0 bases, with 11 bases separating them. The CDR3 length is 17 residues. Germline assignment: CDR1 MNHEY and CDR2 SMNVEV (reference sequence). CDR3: CASSLGQFRSGANVLTF. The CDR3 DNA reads TGTGCCAGCAGTTTAGGACAGTTCCGCTCTGGGGCCAACGTCCTGACTTTC.

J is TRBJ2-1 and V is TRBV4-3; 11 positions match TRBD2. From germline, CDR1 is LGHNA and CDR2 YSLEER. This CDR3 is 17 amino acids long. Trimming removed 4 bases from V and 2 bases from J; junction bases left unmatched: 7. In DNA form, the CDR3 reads TGCGCCAGCAGCCTCCTAGCGGGAGGTTTTACCTACAATGAGCAGTTCTTC. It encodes CASSLLAGGFTYNEQFF.

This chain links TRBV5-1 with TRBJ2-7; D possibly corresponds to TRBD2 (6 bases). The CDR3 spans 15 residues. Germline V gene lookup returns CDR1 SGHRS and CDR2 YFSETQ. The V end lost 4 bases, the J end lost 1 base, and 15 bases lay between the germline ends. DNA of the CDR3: TGCGCCAGCAGCCACACAGCGGGTCGGTCCTACGAGCAGTACTTC. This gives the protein CASSHTAGRSYEQYF. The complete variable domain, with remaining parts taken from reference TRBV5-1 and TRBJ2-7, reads KAGVTQTPRYLIKTRGQQVTLSCSPISGHRSVSWYQQTPGQGLQFLFEYFSETQRNKGNFPGRFSGRQFSNSRSEMNVSTLELGDSALYLCASSHTAGRSYEQYFGPGTRLTVT.

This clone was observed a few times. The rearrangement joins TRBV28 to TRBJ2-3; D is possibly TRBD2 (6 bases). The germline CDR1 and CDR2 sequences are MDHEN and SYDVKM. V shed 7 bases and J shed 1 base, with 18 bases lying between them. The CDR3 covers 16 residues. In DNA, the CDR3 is TGTGCCAGCACCGAACCGATAGCGGATCGCACAGATACGCAGTATTTT. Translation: CASTEPIADRTDTQYF.